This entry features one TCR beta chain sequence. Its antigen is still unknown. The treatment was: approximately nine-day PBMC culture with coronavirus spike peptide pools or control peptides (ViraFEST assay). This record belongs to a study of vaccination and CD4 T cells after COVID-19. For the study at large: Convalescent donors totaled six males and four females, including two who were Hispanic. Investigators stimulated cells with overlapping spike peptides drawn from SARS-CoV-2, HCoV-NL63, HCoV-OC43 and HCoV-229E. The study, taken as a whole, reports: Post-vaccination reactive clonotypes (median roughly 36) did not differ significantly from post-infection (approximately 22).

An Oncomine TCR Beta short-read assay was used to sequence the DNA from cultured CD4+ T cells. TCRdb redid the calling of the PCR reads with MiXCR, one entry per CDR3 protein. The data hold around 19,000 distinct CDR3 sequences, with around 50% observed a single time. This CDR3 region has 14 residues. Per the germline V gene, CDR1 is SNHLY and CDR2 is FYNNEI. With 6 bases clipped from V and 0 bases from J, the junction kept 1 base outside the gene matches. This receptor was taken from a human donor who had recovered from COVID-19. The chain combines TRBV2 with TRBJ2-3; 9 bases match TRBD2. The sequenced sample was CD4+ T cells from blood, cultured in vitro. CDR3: CASRLAGSTDTQYF. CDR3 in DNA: TGTGCCAGCAGACTAGCGGGTAGCACAGATACGCAGTATTTT.